The 14 T cell receptor beta chains reported below all come from one sample, sequenced in a study of blood T cell repertoires in COVID-19 (dated by TCRdb to 2019 to 2021). Libraries were made using the immunoSEQ multiplex PCR assay. Here the immuneACCESS table is served through TCRdb, limited to in-frame sequences with V and J called. Missing clones are a known gap in these copies; in checked studies unresolved V genes cover under half, and the rest lacks a known reason. The sample table holds just under 65,000 clones, of which roughly 80% were seen once. The top ten clonotypes cover about 40% of the sample. The source material was peripheral blood. The origin of the receptors is a human donor in a cohort sampled during active COVID-19.

The chain combines TRBV19 with TRBJ1-4, with 9 bases that match TRBD1. CDR3 size: 15 residues. Germline V gene data show CDR1 as LNHDA and CDR2 as SQIVND (reference sequence). V dropped 4 bases and J dropped 2; count of bases not matched to a gene: 2. The CDR3 bases are TGTGCCAGTAGTAGACAGGGGGGCACTAATGAAAAACTGTTTTTT. Protein: CASSRQGGTNEKLFF.

V and J are TRBV28 and TRBJ1-1, with 7 positions matching TRBD1. Per germline, CDR1 MDHEN and CDR2 SYDVKM. Trimming took 5 bases from V and 1 from J; bases not matched to a gene: 10. The CDR3 is made up of 16 amino acids. The CDR3 region has the DNA TGTGCCAGCAGTCAGGGGGTTGGACAGGCGAACACTGAAGCTTTCTTT. The encoded protein is CASSQGVGQANTEAFF. The full variable domain, its missing parts supplied by reference TRBV28 and TRBJ1-1, is DVKVTQSSRYLVKRTGEKVFLECVQDMDHENMFWYRQDPGLGLRLIYFSYDVKMKEKGDIPEGYSVSREKKERFSLILESASTNQTSMYLCASSQGVGQANTEAFFGQGTRLTVV.

The J gene is TRBJ1-2, the V gene TRBV30; D is possibly TRBD1 (5 bases). Germline loops: CDR1 GTSNPN, CDR2 SVGIG (reference sequence). CDR3 length: 13 residues. V lost 8 bases and J lost 7, with 20 bases in between. CDR3 DNA: TGTGCCGGCGTGGACGGTGGGCAGGGTGGCTACACCTTC. It translates to CAGVDGGQGGYTF.

CDR3 in amino acids: CATQEGANEQFF. In nucleotides, the CDR3 is TGTGCCACTCAGGAAGGGGCTAATGAGCAGTTCTTC. The rearrangement joins TRBV19 to TRBJ2-1; a possible D gene is TRBD1 (5 bases). Germline values: CDR1 LNHDA, CDR2 SQIVND (reference sequence). The CDR3 length is 12 residues. The V gene lost 10 bases and the J gene lost 7 bases, with 14 bases spanning the gap.

The chain uses TRBV7-3 and TRBJ2-7; 11 bases are a match to TRBD2. CDR3 length: 15 amino acids. Losses at the gene ends were 5 bases for V and 2 bases for J; bases not matched to a gene: 5. CDR1 is SGHTA, CDR2 FQGTGA, per germline. The DNA of the CDR3 is TGTGCCAGCAGCGCTAGCGGGGGGACGACCTACGAGCAGTACTTC. This codes for CASSASGGTTYEQYF.

This sequence joins TRBV5-6 and TRBJ2-1; 9 bases agree with TRBD1. CDR1 is SGHDT and CDR2 is YYEEEE in the germline V gene. V was pared by 4 bases and J by 11 bases, with 10 bases of the junction left unmatched. The CDR3 totals 14 residues. The DNA of the CDR3 is TGTGCCAGCAGCCCGGGACAGGGATTTGAGAAGCAGTTCTTC. Its protein is CASSPGQGFEKQFF.

The chain employs TRBV19 and TRBJ1-1; 8 positions match TRBD1. The CDR3 has 12 residues. CDR1 LNHDA and CDR2 SQIVND come from the germline V gene (reference sequence). After removal of 2 bases from V and 9 bases from J, the junction contained 2 bases not matched to a gene. CDR3 amino acids: CASSIRQGQAFF. The DNA of the CDR3 is TGTGCCAGTAGTATAAGACAGGGGCAAGCTTTCTTT.

The rearrangement links TRBV4-1 to TRBJ2-1; TRBD1 matches 8 bases. With V trimmed by 5 bases and J by 4 bases, 10 bases remained unmatched. There are 16 residues in the CDR3. Germline values: CDR1 MGHRA, CDR2 YSYEKL. As DNA, the CDR3 is TGCGCCAGCAGCGGACAGGGCCCTCGGTTTTACAATGAGCAGTTCTTC. As protein: CASSGQGPRFYNEQFF.

The rearrangement joins TRBV9 to TRBJ2-2; no firm D call. The CDR3 covers 15 residues. From germline, CDR1 is SGDLS and CDR2 YYNGEE. V gave up 1 base and J gave up 0 bases, with 7 bases separating them. The CDR3 DNA reads TGTGCCAGCAGCGTATCACACGCGAACACCGGGGAGCTGTTTTTT. Residues: CASSVSHANTGELFF.

Here the CDR3 reads CAWSSEVMETQYF. As DNA, the CDR3 is TGTGCCTGGAGTTCGGAGGTGATGGAGACCCAGTACTTC. The gene calls are TRBV30 and TRBJ2-5; D may be TRBD2 (5 bases). Germline CDR1 and CDR2: GTSNPN and SVGIG (reference sequence). V lost 2 bases and J 5 bases, leaving 12 bases between the germline ends. There are 13 residues in the CDR3.

The CDR3 DNA reads TGTGCCAGCTCCCCCTCGGCGGGGGTGAATGAGCAGTTCTTC. It is translated as CASSPSAGVNEQFF. The rearrangement uses TRBV7-3 and TRBJ2-1; 7 bases are shared with TRBD2. Germline assignment: CDR1 SGHTA and CDR2 FQGTGA. The CDR3 totals 14 residues. J gave up 7 bases and V 8 bases, and 11 bases lay outside the gene matches.

The J gene is TRBJ2-1, the V gene TRBV27; TRBD1 agrees at 9 bases. The germline V gene has CDR1 MNHEY and CDR2 SMNVEV (reference sequence). J gave up 14 bases and V 0 bases, and 8 bases lay outside the gene matches. The CDR3 consists of 14 residues. CDR3: CASSLSPTGGRKFF. The CDR3 DNA reads as TGTGCCAGCAGTTTATCTCCGACAGGGGGTCGAAAGTTCTTC.

This clone is a singleton in its sample. J is TRBJ1-4 and V is TRBV7-8; unclear D gene. The CDR3 is 14 residues long. The V end was cut by 2 bases, the J end by 0 bases, with 4 bases between. Germline CDR1 reads SGHVS; CDR2 reads FQNEAQ. CDR3 sequence: CASSLITTNEKLFF. In DNA form, the CDR3 reads TGTGCCAGCAGCTTAATAACAACTAATGAAAAACTGTTTTTT.

The V call is TRBV5-1, the J call TRBJ2-3; 10 bases map to TRBD2. Trimming cost V 7 bases and J 0 bases; bases outside gene matches: 8. Looked up from germline, CDR1 is SGHRS and CDR2 is YFSETQ. CDR3 length: 16 amino acids. CDR3 in DNA: TGCGCCAGCCGCCTTCAGCGGGGGGGGAGCACAGATACGCAGTATTTT. The encoded protein is CASRLQRGGSTDTQYF. Supplemented by reference TRBV5-1 and TRBJ2-3, the full variable domain reads KAGVTQTPRYLIKTRGQQVTLSCSPISGHRSVSWYQQTPGQGLQFLFEYFSETQRNKGNFPGRFSGRQFSNSRSEMNVSTLELGDSALYLCASRLQRGGSTDTQYFGPGTRLTVL.